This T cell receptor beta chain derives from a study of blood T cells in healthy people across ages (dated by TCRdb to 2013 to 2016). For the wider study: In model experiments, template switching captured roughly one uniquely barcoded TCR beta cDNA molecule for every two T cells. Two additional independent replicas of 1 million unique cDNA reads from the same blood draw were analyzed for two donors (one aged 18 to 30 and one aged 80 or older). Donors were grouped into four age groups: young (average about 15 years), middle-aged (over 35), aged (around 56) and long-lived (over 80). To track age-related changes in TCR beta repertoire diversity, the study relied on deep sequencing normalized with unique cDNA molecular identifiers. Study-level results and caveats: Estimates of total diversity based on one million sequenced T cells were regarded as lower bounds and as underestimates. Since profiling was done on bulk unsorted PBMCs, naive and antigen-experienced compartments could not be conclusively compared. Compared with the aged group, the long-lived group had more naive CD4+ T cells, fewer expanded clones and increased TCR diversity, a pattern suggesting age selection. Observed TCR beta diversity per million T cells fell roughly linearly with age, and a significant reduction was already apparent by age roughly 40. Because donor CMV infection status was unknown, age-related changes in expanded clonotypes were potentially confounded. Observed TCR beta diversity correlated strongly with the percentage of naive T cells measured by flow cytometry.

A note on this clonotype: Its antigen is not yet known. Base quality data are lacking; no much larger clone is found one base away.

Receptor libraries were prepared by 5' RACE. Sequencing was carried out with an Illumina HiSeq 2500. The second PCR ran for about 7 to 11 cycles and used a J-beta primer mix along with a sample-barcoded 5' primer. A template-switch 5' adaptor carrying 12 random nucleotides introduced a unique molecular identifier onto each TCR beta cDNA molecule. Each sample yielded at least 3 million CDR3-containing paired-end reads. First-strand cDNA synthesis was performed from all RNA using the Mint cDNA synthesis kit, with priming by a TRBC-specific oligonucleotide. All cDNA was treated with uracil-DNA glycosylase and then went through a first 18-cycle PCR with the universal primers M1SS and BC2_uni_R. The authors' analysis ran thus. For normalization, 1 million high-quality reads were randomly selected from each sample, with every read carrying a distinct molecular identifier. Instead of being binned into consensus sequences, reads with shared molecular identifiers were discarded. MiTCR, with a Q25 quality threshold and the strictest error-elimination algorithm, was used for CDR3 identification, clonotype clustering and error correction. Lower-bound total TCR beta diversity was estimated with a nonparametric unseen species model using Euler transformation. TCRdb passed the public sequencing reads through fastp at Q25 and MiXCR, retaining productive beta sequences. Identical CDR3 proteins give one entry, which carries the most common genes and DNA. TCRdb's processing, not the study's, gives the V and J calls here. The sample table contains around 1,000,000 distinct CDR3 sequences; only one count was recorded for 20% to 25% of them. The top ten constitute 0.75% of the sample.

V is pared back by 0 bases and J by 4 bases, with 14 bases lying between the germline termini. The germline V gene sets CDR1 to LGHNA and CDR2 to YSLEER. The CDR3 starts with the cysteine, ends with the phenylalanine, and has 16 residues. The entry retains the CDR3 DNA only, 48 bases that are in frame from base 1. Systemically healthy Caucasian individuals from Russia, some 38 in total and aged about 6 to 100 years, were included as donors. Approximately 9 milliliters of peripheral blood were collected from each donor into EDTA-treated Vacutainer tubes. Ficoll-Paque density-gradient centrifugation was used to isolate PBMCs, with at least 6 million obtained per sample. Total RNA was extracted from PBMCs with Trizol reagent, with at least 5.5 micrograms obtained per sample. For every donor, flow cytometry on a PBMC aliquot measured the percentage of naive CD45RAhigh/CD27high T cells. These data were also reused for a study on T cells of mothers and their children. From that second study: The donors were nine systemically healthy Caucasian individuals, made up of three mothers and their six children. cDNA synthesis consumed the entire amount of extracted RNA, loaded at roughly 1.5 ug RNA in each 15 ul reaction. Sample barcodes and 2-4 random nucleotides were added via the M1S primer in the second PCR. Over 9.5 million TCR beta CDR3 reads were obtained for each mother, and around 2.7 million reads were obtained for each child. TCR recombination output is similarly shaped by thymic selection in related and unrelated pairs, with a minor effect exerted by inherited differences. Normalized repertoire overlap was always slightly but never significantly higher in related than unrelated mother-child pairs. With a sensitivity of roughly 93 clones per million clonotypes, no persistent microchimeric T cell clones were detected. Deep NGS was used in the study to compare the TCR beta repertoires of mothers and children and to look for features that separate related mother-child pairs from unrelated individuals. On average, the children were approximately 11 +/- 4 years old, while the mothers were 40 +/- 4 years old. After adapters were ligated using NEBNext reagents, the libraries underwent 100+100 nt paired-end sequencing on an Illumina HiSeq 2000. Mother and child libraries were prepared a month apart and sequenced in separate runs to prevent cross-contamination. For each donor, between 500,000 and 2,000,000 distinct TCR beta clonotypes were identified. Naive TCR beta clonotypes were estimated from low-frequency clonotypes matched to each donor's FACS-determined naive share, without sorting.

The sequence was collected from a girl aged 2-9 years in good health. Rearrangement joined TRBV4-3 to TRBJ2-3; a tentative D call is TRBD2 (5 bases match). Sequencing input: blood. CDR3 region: CASSQERGLWADTQYF. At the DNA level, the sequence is TGCGCCAGCAGCCAAGAACGGGGATTGTGGGCAGATACGCAGTATTTT.